The 27 T cell receptor beta chains below all came from one sample that was sequenced in a study of blood T cells in healthy people across ages. The use of a sample-barcoded 5' primer and a J-beta primer mix characterized a second PCR of about 7 to 12 cycles. TCRdb re-called the 5' RACE reads through MiXCR, storing one row per CDR3 protein. The sample has roughly 800,000 distinct CDR3 sequences; roughly 60% are singletons. Input material: blood. Receptors originate from a man aged 25 to 45 in good health.

The chain links TRBV7-9 to TRBJ2-7, with 11 bases fitting TRBD1. The CDR3 extends over 14 amino acids. CDR1 and CDR2 from the germline V gene are SEHNR and FQNEAQ (reference sequence). The J segment lost 5 bases and the V segment lost 8 bases, leaving 8 bases of the junction unmatched. The CDR3 is CASSRGQGADEQYF. CDR3 bases: TGTGCCAGCTCCCGTGGACAGGGGGCTGACGAGCAGTACTTC.

A single count supports this clonotype. The chain employs TRBV6-5 and TRBJ2-7; D is perhaps TRBD1 (6 bases). The CDR3 length is 14 residues. V was pared by 5 bases and J by 5 bases, with 16 bases between. The germline gives CDR1 MNHEY, CDR2 SVGAGI. CDR3 nucleotide sequence: TGTGCCAGCAGTCAGAGGACAGCCTGGGACGAGCAGTACTTC. Protein sequence: CASSQRTAWDEQYF.

The V gene is TRBV20-1, the J gene TRBJ2-5; 9 nucleotides agree with TRBD2. Trimming at V came to 3 bases and at J to 7 bases, leaving 15 bases not matched to a gene. Germline-derived CDR1 and CDR2 are DFQATT and SNEGSKA (reference sequence). This CDR3 has 16 amino acids. The CDR3 nucleotides are TGCAGTGCTAGTTGGTGGGCTAGCGGGATGGTTGGGACCCAGTACTTC. This codes for CSASWWASGMVGTQYF.

V usage is TRBV15 and J usage is TRBJ2-5; unclear D gene. The V end lost 1 base, the J end lost 1 base, and 10 bases lay between the germline ends. CDR3 length: 15 residues. Germline V CDR1 and CDR2: LNHNV, YYDKDF (reference sequence). The chain's CDR3 is CATSRVVGPQETQYF. The CDR3 nucleotides read TGTGCCACCAGCAGAGTAGTAGGGCCCCAAGAGACCCAGTACTTC. The full variable domain, with the rest looked up from reference TRBV15 and TRBJ2-5, is DAMVIQNPRYQVTQFGKPVTLSCSQTLNHNVMYWYQQKSSQAPKLLFHYYDKDFNNEADTPDNFQSRRPNTSFCFLDIRSPGLGDTAMYLCATSRVVGPQETQYFGPGTRLLVL.

The DNA for the CDR3 is TGTGCCAGCAGGGGGGGTCTATTTCAGCCCCAGCATTTT. The encoded protein is CASRGGLFQPQHF. The gene calls are TRBV6-2 or TRBV6-3 and TRBJ1-5; D is possibly TRBD1 (5 bases). The CDR3 has 13 residues. Germline loops: CDR1 MNHEY, CDR2 SVGEGT. V gave up 6 bases and J gave up 6 bases, with 12 bases separating them.

This clonotype was observed a single time. The rearrangement joins TRBV2 to TRBJ2-5, with D maybe TRBD1 (6 bases). This CDR3 has 15 residues. Germline values: CDR1 SNHLY, CDR2 FYNNEI. V lost 4 bases and J 11 bases, leaving 23 bases between the germline ends. The chain's CDR3 is CASSGLRQVGNEQYF. The DNA of the CDR3 is TGTGCCAGCAGTGGGTTGCGACAGGTGGGCAATGAGCAGTACTTC. The full variable domain, its missing parts supplied by reference TRBV2 and TRBJ2-5, is EPEVTQTPSHQVTQMGQEVILRCVPISNHLYFYWYRQILGQKVEFLVSFYNNEISEKSEIFDDQFSVERPDGSNFTLKIRSTKLEDSAMYFCASSGLRQVGNEQYFGPGTRLLVL.

This sequence joins TRBV12-3 or TRBV12-4 and TRBJ2-3, with TRBD1 matching over 9 bases. The CDR3 consists of 16 residues. The V gene end was trimmed by 7 bases and the J gene end by 5 bases; junction bases not matched to a gene: 13. The CDR3: CASTTVRDRAGDTQYF. CDR3 in DNA: TGTGCCAGCACCACCGTGAGGGACAGGGCAGGAGATACGCAGTATTTT.

The gene calls are TRBV28 and TRBJ2-5; D gene ambiguous. The CDR3 runs 17 residues. From germline, CDR1 is MDHEN and CDR2 SYDVKM. Trimming stripped 4 bases from V and 1 base from J, with 19 bases between. CDR3 protein: CASSSTGSPTPQETQYF. DNA for the CDR3: TGTGCCAGCAGTTCTACCGGGTCTCCTACCCCCCAAGAGACCCAGTACTTC. Variable domain in full (rest from reference TRBV28 and TRBJ2-5): DVKVTQSSRYLVKRTGEKVFLECVQDMDHENMFWYRQDPGLGLRLIYFSYDVKMKEKGDIPEGYSVSREKKERFSLILESASTNQTSMYLCASSSTGSPTPQETQYFGPGTRLLVL.

The V gene is TRBV7-2, the J gene TRBJ2-5, with a possible D match to TRBD2 (5 bases). There are 14 residues in the CDR3. V lost 4 bases and J lost 11, with 20 bases in between. Germline CDR1 reads SGHTA; CDR2 reads FQGNSA. The CDR3 protein is CASSSGLLSGEQYF. For the CDR3, the DNA is TGTGCCAGCAGCTCGGGCCTGCTTTCTGGGGAGCAGTACTTC.

The J gene is TRBJ2-5, the V gene TRBV4-3; 9 bases match TRBD1. J lost 10 bases, V lost 3 bases, and 12 bases had no gene match. Germline V gene lookup returns CDR1 LGHNA and CDR2 YSLEER. The CDR3 sequence is 15 residues long. The CDR3 DNA reads as TGCGCCAGCAGCCAGGGCAAGACAGGGGGGGAGGTCCAGTACTTC. Amino acid sequence: CASSQGKTGGEVQYF.

This sequence joins TRBV4-3 and TRBJ1-4, with D perhaps TRBD1 (5 bases). In germline, CDR1 is LGHNA, CDR2 YSLEER. This CDR3 has 15 amino acids. V shed 0 bases and J shed 7 bases, with 12 bases lying between them. The CDR3: CASSQEGGAGEKLFF. DNA of the CDR3: TGCGCCAGCAGCCAAGAGGGAGGGGCGGGTGAAAAACTGTTTTTT.

The chain employs TRBV12-3 or TRBV12-4 and TRBJ1-1; D is uncertain. Trimming stripped 6 bases from V and 1 base from J, with 12 bases between. This CDR3 contains 14 residues. The CDR3 is CASRLLRGNTEAFF. The CDR3 DNA sequence: TGTGCCAGCAGACTATTACGGGGGAACACTGAAGCTTTCTTT.

The gene calls are TRBV9 and TRBJ2-6; 8 bases fit TRBD2. V dropped 0 bases and J dropped 2; count of bases not matched to a gene: 7. CDR3 length: 18 amino acids. Looked up from germline, CDR1 is SGDLS and CDR2 is YYNGEE. The CDR3 DNA follows: TGTGCCAGCAGCGTAGCGCGAACGGGAGGGCCTGGGGCCAACGTCCTGACTTTC. Translation gives CASSVARTGGPGANVLTF.

The table lists this clonotype with a count of one. A much larger clone is a single base away; this may be a read error. This sequence joins TRBV7-2 and TRBJ2-4; D is undetermined. The V gene's germline CDR1 is SGHTA and CDR2 FQGNSA. Between the trimmed V and J ends, which lost 0 bases and 0 bases, there was a span of 9 bases. This CDR3 has 16 amino acids. Written as DNA, the CDR3 is TGTGCCAGCAGCTTAGCCGCAGGAATAGCCAAAAACATTCAGTACTTC. It specifies CASSLAAGIAKNIQYF.

This clonotype was detected only a few times. The chain is built from TRBV9 and TRBJ1-2; possible D gene TRBD1, 5 bases. Germline V CDR1 and CDR2: SGDLS, YYNGEE. The CDR3 is 15 amino acids. Trimming pared 3 bases from V and 3 bases from J, leaving 15 bases between. The CDR3 here is CASSEMGRPDYGYTF. The CDR3 coding sequence is TGTGCCAGCAGCGAGATGGGACGCCCGGACTATGGCTACACCTTC.

CDR3 nucleotides: TGTGCCAGCAATGAGCAGGGGGTTAGGTCAGATACGCAGTATTTT. Protein product: CASNEQGVRSDTQYF. V and J are TRBV2 and TRBJ2-3, with 7 nucleotides matching TRBD1. The CDR3 is made up of 15 amino acids. V shed 7 bases and J 4 bases; nucleotides not matched to a gene: 11. Germline V lookup: CDR1 SNHLY, CDR2 FYNNEI.

The chain combines TRBV12-3 or TRBV12-4 with TRBJ2-4; D is undetermined. V lost 2 bases to trimming and J lost 8 bases, with 7 bases between them. The CDR3 has 12 residues. The CDR3 nucleotides are TGTGCCAGCAGTTTAAGTGGGTACATTCAGTACTTC. As protein: CASSLSGYIQYF.

The chain is built from TRBV5-1 and TRBJ2-7, with 7 positions matching TRBD1. Germline-derived CDR1 and CDR2 are SGHRS and YFSETQ. The V gene end was trimmed by 7 bases and the J gene end by 6 bases; junction bases not matched to a gene: 19. This CDR3 region has 16 residues. This CDR3 is CASRSDPRSYRGEQYF. CDR3 nucleotides: TGCGCCAGCCGCTCTGATCCCCGGTCATACAGGGGCGAGCAGTACTTC.

This sequence joins TRBV20-1 and TRBJ2-7; perhaps TRBD2 as D (6 bases). V lost 0 bases to trimming and J lost 4 bases, with 19 bases between them. The CDR3 totals 16 residues. Germline lookup yields CDR1 DFQATT and CDR2 SNEGSKA (reference sequence). The CDR3 DNA is TGCAGTGCTAGAGATCTCGACGGGAGAAACGTTTACGAGCAGTACTTC. This gives the protein CSARDLDGRNVYEQYF.

The chain employs TRBV20-1 and TRBJ2-4, with a possible D match to TRBD1 (5 bases). Gene TRBJ2-7 matches the end of the DNA better, so the J call may be wrong. The CDR3 is made up of 13 amino acids. The germline gives CDR1 DFQATT, CDR2 SNEGSKA (reference sequence). The CDR3 spells CSGGETDGYEQYF. Written as DNA, the CDR3 is TGCAGTGGAGGCGAGACAGATGGGTACGAGCAGTACTTC.

CDR3 sequence reads: CASSVSPKRDQRDTEAFF. Written as DNA, the CDR3 is TGTGCCAGCAGCGTCTCTCCAAAACGGGACCAACGGGACACTGAAGCTTTCTTT. The J gene is TRBJ1-1, the V gene TRBV9, with D tentatively TRBD1 (5 bases). Deletions cut 2 bases from V and 3 bases from J, with 23 bases between. The germline V gene encodes CDR1 SGDLS and CDR2 YYNGEE. CDR3 length: 18 amino acids.

This chain connects TRBV7-9 to TRBJ1-2, with a possible D match to TRBD1 (6 bases). Germline loops: CDR1 SEHNR, CDR2 FQNEAQ (reference sequence). This CDR3 is 13 amino acids long. The V end was cut by 5 bases, the J end by 8 bases, with 15 bases between. The CDR3 loop is CASSQNRDEGYTF. Here the CDR3 DNA reads TGTGCCAGCAGCCAGAACAGGGATGAAGGCTACACCTTC.

The chain links TRBV6-5 to TRBJ2-1, with D tentatively TRBD1 or TRBD2 (5 bases each). The CDR3 covers 15 residues. Trimming stripped 6 bases from V and 7 bases from J, with 19 bases between. Germline V gives CDR1 MNHEY, CDR2 SVGAGI. CDR3 region: CASSARRRPGNEQFF. The CDR3 region has the DNA TGTGCCAGCAGCGCCAGGAGGAGGCCAGGGAATGAGCAGTTCTTC.

This chain links TRBV12-3 or TRBV12-4 with TRBJ2-3, with D possibly TRBD1 on 6 matching bases. Deletions cut 6 bases from V and 14 bases from J, with 21 bases between. The CDR3 has 13 amino acids. Here the CDR3 reads CASSPRGFRYAYF. Here the CDR3 DNA reads TGTGCCAGCAGCCCCAGGGGATTCCGATACGCGTATTTT.

The CDR3 sequence is CAIKPPDADTQYF. The CDR3 nucleotides are TGTGCCATCAAGCCCCCTGACGCAGATACGCAGTATTTT. The chain combines TRBV6-2 or TRBV6-3 with TRBJ2-3; D is uncertain. Trimming removed 10 bases at V and 4 bases at J, with 15 bases between. The CDR3 runs to 13 residues. The germline V gene has CDR1 MNHEY and CDR2 SVGEGT.

This chain joins TRBV5-1 and TRBJ2-5, with D uncertain. V was clipped by 2 bases and J by 5 bases, with 16 bases between them. The CDR3 consists of 15 residues. The germline CDR1 and CDR2 sequences are SGHRS and YFSETQ. CDR3 protein: CASSFFGPPEETQYF. The CDR3 coding sequence is TGCGCCAGCAGCTTCTTCGGACCGCCCGAGGAGACCCAGTACTTC.

The chain uses TRBV7-2 and TRBJ2-7; D is unresolved. The CDR3 runs to 13 residues. Germline assignment: CDR1 SGHTA and CDR2 FQGNSA. Trimming shortened V by 6 bases and J by 2 bases, and 11 bases separated the two germline ends. The CDR3 is CASRPRSTYEQYF. The CDR3 DNA reads as TGTGCCAGCAGACCTAGGTCCACCTACGAGCAGTACTTC.